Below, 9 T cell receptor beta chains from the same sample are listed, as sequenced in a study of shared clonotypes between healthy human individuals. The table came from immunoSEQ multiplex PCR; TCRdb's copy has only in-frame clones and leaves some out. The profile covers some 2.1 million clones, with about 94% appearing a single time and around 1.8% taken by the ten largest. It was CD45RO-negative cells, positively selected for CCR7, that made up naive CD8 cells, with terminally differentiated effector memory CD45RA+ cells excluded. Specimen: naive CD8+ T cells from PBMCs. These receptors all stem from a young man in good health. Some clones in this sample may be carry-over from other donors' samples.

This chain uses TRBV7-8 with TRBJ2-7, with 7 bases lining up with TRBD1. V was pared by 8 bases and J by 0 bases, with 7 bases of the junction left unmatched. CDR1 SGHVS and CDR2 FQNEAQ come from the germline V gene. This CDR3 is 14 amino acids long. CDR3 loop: CASSETGHSYEQYF. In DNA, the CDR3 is TGTGCCAGCTCCGAGACAGGGCACTCCTACGAGCAGTACTTC.

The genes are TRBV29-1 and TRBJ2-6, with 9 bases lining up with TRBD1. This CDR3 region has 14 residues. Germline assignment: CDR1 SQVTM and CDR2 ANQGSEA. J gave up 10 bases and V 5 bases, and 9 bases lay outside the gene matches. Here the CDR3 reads CSVRVGQGQNVLTF. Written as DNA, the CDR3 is TGCAGCGTTCGGGTGGGACAGGGACAAAACGTCCTGACTTTC.

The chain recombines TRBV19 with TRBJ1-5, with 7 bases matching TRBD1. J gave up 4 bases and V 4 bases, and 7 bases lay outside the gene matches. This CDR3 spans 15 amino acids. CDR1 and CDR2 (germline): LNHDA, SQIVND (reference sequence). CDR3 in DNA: TGTGCCAGTAGTAAAACGACAGGGAGTAATCAGCCCCAGCATTTT. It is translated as CASSKTTGSNQPQHF.

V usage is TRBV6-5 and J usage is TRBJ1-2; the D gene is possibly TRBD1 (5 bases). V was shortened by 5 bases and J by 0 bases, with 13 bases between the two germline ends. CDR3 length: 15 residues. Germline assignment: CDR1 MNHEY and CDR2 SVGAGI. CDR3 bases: TGTGCCAGCAGTCCCGGGACGGATGCTAACTATGGCTACACCTTC. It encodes CASSPGTDANYGYTF.

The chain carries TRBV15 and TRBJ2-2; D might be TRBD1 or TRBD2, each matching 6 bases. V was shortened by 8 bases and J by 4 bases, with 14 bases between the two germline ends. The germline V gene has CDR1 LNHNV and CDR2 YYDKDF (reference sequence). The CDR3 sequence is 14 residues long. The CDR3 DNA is TGTGCCACCCCATCCAGGGGAGGCACCGGGGAGCTGTTTTTT. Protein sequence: CATPSRGGTGELFF.

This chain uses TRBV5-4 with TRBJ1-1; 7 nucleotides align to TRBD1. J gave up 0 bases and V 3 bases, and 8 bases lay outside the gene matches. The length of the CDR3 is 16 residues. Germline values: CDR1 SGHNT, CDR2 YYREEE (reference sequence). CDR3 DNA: TGTGCCAGCAGCTCGGAGACAGGGCCTATGAACACTGAAGCTTTCTTT. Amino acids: CASSSETGPMNTEAFF.

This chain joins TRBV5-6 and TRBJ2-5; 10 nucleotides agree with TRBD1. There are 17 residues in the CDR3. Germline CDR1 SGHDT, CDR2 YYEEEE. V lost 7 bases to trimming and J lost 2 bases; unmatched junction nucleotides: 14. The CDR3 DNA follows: TGTGCCAGCCGTCCCGGGACAGGGGATTGGGGGCAAGAGACCCAGTACTTC. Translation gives CASRPGTGDWGQETQYF.

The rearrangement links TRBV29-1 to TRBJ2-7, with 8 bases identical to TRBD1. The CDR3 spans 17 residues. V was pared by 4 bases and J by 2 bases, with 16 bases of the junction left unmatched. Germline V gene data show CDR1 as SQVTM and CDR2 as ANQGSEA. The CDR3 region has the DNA TGCAGCGTTGCCTTCATCCCGGGACAGGAGACGCCCTACGAGCAGTACTTC. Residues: CSVAFIPGQETPYEQYF.

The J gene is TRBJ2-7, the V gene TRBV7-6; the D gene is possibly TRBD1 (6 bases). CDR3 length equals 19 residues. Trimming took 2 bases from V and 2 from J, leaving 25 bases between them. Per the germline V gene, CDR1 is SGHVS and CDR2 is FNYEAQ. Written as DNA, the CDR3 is TGTGCCAGCAGCTTACTGGCGGCAGGGGATAATCGGACCCCCTACGAGCAGTACTTC. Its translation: CASSLLAAGDNRTPYEQYF.